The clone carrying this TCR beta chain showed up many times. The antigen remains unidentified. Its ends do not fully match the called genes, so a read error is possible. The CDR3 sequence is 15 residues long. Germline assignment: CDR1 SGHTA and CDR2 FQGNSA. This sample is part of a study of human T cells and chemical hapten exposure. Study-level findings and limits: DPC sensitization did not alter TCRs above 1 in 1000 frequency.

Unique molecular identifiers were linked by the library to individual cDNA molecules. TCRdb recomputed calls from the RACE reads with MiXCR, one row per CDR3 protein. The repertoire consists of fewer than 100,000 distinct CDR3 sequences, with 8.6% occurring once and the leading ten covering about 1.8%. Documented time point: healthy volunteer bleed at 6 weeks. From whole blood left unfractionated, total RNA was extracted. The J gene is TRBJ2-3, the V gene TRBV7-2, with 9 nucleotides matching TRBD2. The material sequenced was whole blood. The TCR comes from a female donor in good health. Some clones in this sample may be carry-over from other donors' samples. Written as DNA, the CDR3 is TGTGCCAGCGGCTTAAGCGGGGGGCCCACAGATACGCAGTATTTT. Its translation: CASGLSGGPTDTQYF.